What follows describes a single T cell receptor (beta chain). The data were taken from a study of T cells in localized non-small cell lung cancer. V lost 3 bases and J 0 bases, leaving 9 bases between the germline ends. The CDR3 is 14 residues long. Germline V gene data show CDR1 as KGHSH and CDR2 as LQKENI. The repertoire was sequenced with immunoSEQ multiplex PCR; TCRdb's copy has only in-frame clones and lacks some. In the table there are around 1,300 clones, 20% to 25% of which are singletons. The TCR sequence derives from a man aged 35 to 69 with stage III lung adenocarcinoma. The specimen comprised lung tumor tissue, sampled before any cancer treatment. This chain links TRBV18 with TRBJ2-7; D is undetermined. The CDR3 coding sequence is TGTGCCAGCTCACCTTCCGCAGACTCCTACGAGCAGTACTTC. Translating gives CASSPSADSYEQYF.